Following are 25 T cell receptor beta chains from one sample sequenced in a study of T cell repertoires in cytomegalovirus infection. The antigens these receptors bind are not known. A single record per CDR3 protein comes from TCRdb applying MiXCR to the reads. The sample shows about 71,000 distinct CDR3 sequences, more than 20% of them seen only once. Source: CD8+ T cells from cultured PBMCs, taken from culture after CMV antigen stimulation. Receptors originate from a human donor in good health (CMV status not recorded). Some clones in this sample may be carry-over from other donors' samples.

V and J are TRBV4-3 and TRBJ2-7; D possibly corresponds to TRBD1 (6 bases). V shed 0 bases and J shed 2 bases, with 8 bases lying between them. CDR1 is LGHNA and CDR2 is YSLEER in the germline V gene. CDR3 length: 14 residues. CDR3 loop: CASSQETGPYEQYF. The CDR3 DNA follows: TGCGCCAGCAGCCAAGAAACAGGGCCCTACGAGCAGTACTTC.

This chain connects TRBV5-5 to TRBJ2-5; TRBD1 or TRBD2 may be the D gene (5 bases each). V was clipped by 0 bases and J by 4 bases, with 13 bases between them. Germline loops: CDR1 SGHKS, CDR2 YYEKEE (reference sequence). CDR3 length: 15 residues. The CDR3, as DNA: TGTGCCAGCAGCTTGGTTGGGGGAAGGGGAGAGACCCAGTACTTC. This encodes CASSLVGGRGETQYF.

The rearrangement uses TRBV9 and TRBJ2-2; the D gene is possibly TRBD2 (6 bases). Trimming cost V 3 bases and J 2 bases, with 11 bases left between them. The CDR3 length is 15 residues. CDR1 and CDR2 from the germline V gene are SGDLS and YYNGEE. CDR3 coding DNA: TGTGCCAGCAGCGAGAGCGGGCATAACACCGGGGAGCTGTTTTTT. Residues: CASSESGHNTGELFF.

This clonotype was picked up a small number of times. The V and J genes are TRBV9 and TRBJ1-1; the D gene is possibly TRBD1 (5 bases). The germline CDR1 and CDR2 sequences are SGDLS and YYNGEE. The CDR3 is 15 residues long. Trimming took off 0 bases at V and 5 bases at J, with 14 bases between the two ends. CDR3 nucleotides: TGTGCCAGCAGCGTAGGAGAGGGGTCGATTACTGAAGCTTTCTTT. Translating gives CASSVGEGSITEAFF.

The chain links TRBV4-3 to TRBJ2-1; 10 bases line up with TRBD1. The V gene end was trimmed by 0 bases and the J gene end by 6 bases; junction bases not matched to a gene: 5. Looked up from germline, CDR1 is LGHNA and CDR2 is YSLEER. The CDR3 length is 16 residues. The CDR3 bases are TGCGCCAGCAGCCAAGACGCTGGACAGGGGGGCAATGAGCAGTTCTTC. Protein: CASSQDAGQGGNEQFF.

A few counts support this clonotype. J is TRBJ2-3 and V is TRBV7-2; a weak D match, TRBD2 (5 bases). Trimming left V 3 bases short and J 0 bases short, with 13 bases between. The length of the CDR3 is 16 residues. Germline lookup yields CDR1 SGHTA and CDR2 FQGNSA. The CDR3 DNA sequence: TGTGCCAGCAGCTTCGGGGAACCGTCTAGCACAGATACGCAGTATTTT. Protein sequence: CASSFGEPSSTDTQYF.

In its sample, this clonotype is medium-sized. The chain employs TRBV6-1 and TRBJ1-4; the match to TRBD1 covers 8 bases. Germline CDR1 reads MNHNS; CDR2 reads SASEGT. Unmatched junction bases numbered 6, after V lost 1 base and J lost 8 bases. The CDR3 length is 15 residues. CDR3 protein: CASSEEGTGSEKLFF. CDR3 coding DNA: TGTGCCAGCAGTGAAGAGGGGACAGGTTCCGAAAAACTGTTTTTT.

V and J are TRBV7-2 and TRBJ2-7; D not certain. The CDR3 length is 12 residues. V was clipped by 6 bases and J by 2 bases, with 8 bases between them. CDR1 is SGHTA, CDR2 FQGNSA, per germline. The CDR3 DNA follows: TGTGCCAGCAGGCTTGCAACCTACGAGCAGTACTTC. Its translation is CASRLATYEQYF.

This chain links TRBV6-2 or TRBV6-3 with TRBJ1-2, with D possibly being TRBD1 (5 bases). The CDR3 has 11 residues. The germline V and J ends were trimmed by 5 bases and 9 bases, with 10 bases remaining between them. Germline V gene sequence: CDR1 MNHEY, CDR2 SVGEGT. CDR3 protein: CASSGWGRYTF. In nucleotides, the CDR3 is TGTGCCAGCAGTGGATGGGGACGCTACACCTTC.

This clonotype has more than one count but fewer than ten. The rearrangement joins TRBV4-3 to TRBJ2-1; D unresolved. Germline V gene sequence: CDR1 LGHNA, CDR2 YSLEER. This CDR3 spans 16 amino acids. Trimming took 0 bases from V and 0 from J, leaving 9 bases between them. The CDR3 coding sequence is TGCGCCAGCAGCCAAGATGGCGTGAGCTCCTACAATGAGCAGTTCTTC. Residues: CASSQDGVSSYNEQFF.

This clonotype was seen more than once but under ten times. The gene calls are TRBV14 and TRBJ1-1; no firm D call. V was cut by 2 bases and J by 7 bases, with 14 bases left in between. Germline assignment: CDR1 SGHDN and CDR2 FVKESK. CDR3 size: 14 residues. CDR3 residues: CASSQLYLGVEAFF. The CDR3 DNA reads as TGTGCCAGCAGCCAATTATATCTAGGTGTTGAAGCTTTCTTT.

The genes are TRBV11-2 and TRBJ2-7; 8 bases match TRBD1. With V trimmed by 5 bases and J by 3 bases, 15 bases remained unmatched. Germline V gives CDR1 SGHAT, CDR2 FQNNGV. The CDR3 totals 17 residues. This chain's CDR3 is CASSTPRTGLDNYEQYF. CDR3 DNA sequence: TGTGCCAGCAGCACCCCCCGGACAGGGCTTGACAACTACGAGCAGTACTTC.

This clonotype was seen more than once but under ten times. This sequence joins TRBV7-6 and TRBJ1-5; no clear D. The CDR3 length is 15 residues. The V gene lost 3 bases and the J gene lost 0 bases, with 9 bases spanning the gap. The germline gives CDR1 SGHVS, CDR2 FNYEAQ. The CDR3 loop is CASSLRQSSNQPQHF. CDR3 in DNA: TGTGCCAGCAGCTTGCGGCAGAGTAGCAATCAGCCCCAGCATTTT.

The chain has TRBV11-2 and TRBJ1-2, with D perhaps matching TRBD1 (5 bases). This CDR3 has 17 amino acids. Germline assignment: CDR1 SGHAT and CDR2 FQNNGV. V was pared by 3 bases and J by 3 bases, with 20 bases between. CDR3: CASSFSTSLGVYYGYTF. The DNA of the CDR3 is TGTGCCAGCAGCTTCTCCACGTCCTTAGGGGTATACTATGGCTACACCTTC.

The V gene is TRBV28, the J gene TRBJ2-5; no firm D call. Germline CDR1 and CDR2: MDHEN and SYDVKM. The CDR3 loop spans 13 amino acids. Trimming removed 5 bases from V and 5 bases from J, with 12 bases in between. CDR3 region: CASSPSQEETQYF. For the CDR3, the DNA is TGTGCCAGCAGTCCCTCCCAGGAGGAGACCCAGTACTTC.

This chain connects TRBV6-6 to TRBJ1-5, with a weak D call TRBD1 (5 bases). The CDR3 has 16 residues. V was clipped by 0 bases and J by 4 bases, with 13 bases between them. Germline V gene data show CDR1 as MNHNY and CDR2 as SVGAGI (reference sequence). CDR3 amino acids: CASSYSKRGENQPQHF. For the CDR3, the DNA is TGTGCCAGCAGTTACTCGAAAAGAGGGGAGAATCAGCCCCAGCATTTT.

The chain is built from TRBV6-5 and TRBJ2-7; 7 nucleotides agree with TRBD1. The V gene's germline CDR1 is MNHEY and CDR2 SVGAGI. This CDR3 has 13 amino acids. V was clipped by 5 bases and J by 7 bases; unmatched bases: 8. The CDR3 reads CASSLQGVFEQYF. CDR3 sequence (DNA): TGTGCCAGCAGTCTTCAGGGGGTGTTTGAGCAGTACTTC.

The rearrangement links TRBV10-3 to TRBJ1-1; D gene ambiguous. This CDR3 contains 12 residues. Germline assignment: CDR1 ENHRY and CDR2 SYGVKD. Trimming removed 0 bases at V and 2 bases at J, with 1 base between. The CDR3 DNA reads as TGTGCCATCAGTGAGTCCAACACTGAAGCTTTCTTT. This sequence encodes CAISESNTEAFF.

This chain joins TRBV28 and TRBJ1-2; TRBD1 is a possible D gene (6 bases). The CDR3 totals 14 residues. The V gene's germline CDR1 is MDHEN and CDR2 SYDVKM. The V end lost 5 bases, the J end lost 2 bases, and 12 bases lay between the germline ends. CDR3 coding DNA: TGTGCCAGCAGTGACAGGAACTCAAACTATGGCTACACCTTC. Translated: CASSDRNSNYGYTF.

In this sample, this clonotype turned up a few times. The chain carries TRBV4-2 and TRBJ1-1, with 8 bases that match TRBD1. The CDR3 has 17 amino acids. V was pared by 1 base and J by 4 bases, with 11 bases of the junction left unmatched. In germline, CDR1 is LGHNA, CDR2 YNFKEQ. The CDR3 loop is CASSQGEQGARSTEAFF. DNA for the CDR3: TGTGCCAGCAGCCAAGGGGAGCAGGGGGCGCGCAGCACTGAAGCTTTCTTT.

The sample holds a few counts of this clonotype. V is TRBV4-1 and J is TRBJ1-1; 7 bases map to TRBD1. V lost 1 base, J lost 4 bases, and 3 bases stayed unmatched. This CDR3 is built from 14 residues. CDR1 and CDR2 (germline): MGHRA, YSYEKL. CDR3 loop: CASSQGSGGTEAFF. For the CDR3, the DNA is TGCGCCAGCAGCCAAGGGTCAGGGGGCACTGAAGCTTTCTTT.

This chain links TRBV12-3 or TRBV12-4 with TRBJ1-1, with TRBD1 identical over 8 bases. Unmatched junction bases numbered 6, after V lost 3 bases and J lost 6 bases. The CDR3 runs to 14 residues. The CDR3 region is CASSFGQGASEAFF. The CDR3 DNA reads as TGTGCCAGCAGTTTCGGACAGGGAGCCTCTGAAGCTTTCTTT.

This sequence joins TRBV11-1 and TRBJ1-3; TRBD1 agrees at 8 bases. This CDR3 spans 18 amino acids. The junction had 14 bases not matched to a gene; V was cut back by 6 bases and J by 1 base. Germline V CDR1 and CDR2: SGHAT, FQDESV (reference sequence). The CDR3 DNA sequence: TGTGCCAGCAGTTTCCTGTCGGACAGGGATCCGTCTGGAAACACCATATATTTT. Translation: CASSFLSDRDPSGNTIYF.

The genes are TRBV7-2 and TRBJ1-1, with D possibly matching TRBD1 (6 bases). The V and J ends lost 3 bases and 0 bases respectively, with 8 bases between them. The CDR3 length is 14 residues. Per germline, CDR1 SGHTA and CDR2 FQGNSA. In DNA form, the CDR3 reads TGTGCCAGCAGCTTCAACAGGGTGAACACTGAAGCTTTCTTT. As protein: CASSFNRVNTEAFF.

This clonotype turned up a few times. This rearrangement joins TRBV28 to TRBJ1-2; a weak D match, TRBD1 (6 bases). With 7 bases removed from V and 3 bases from J, the gap between germline ends came to 15 bases. The CDR3 length is 14 residues. Looked up from germline, CDR1 is MDHEN and CDR2 is SYDVKM. CDR3 in amino acids: CASIRQASYYGYTF. CDR3 nucleotide sequence: TGTGCCAGCATAAGACAGGCCTCGTACTATGGCTACACCTTC.